A single sample is the source of the 22 T cell receptor beta chains below, sequenced in a study of T-cell memory formation after mild COVID-19. TCRdb re-analysed the 5' RACE reads in MiXCR, keeping a single row per CDR3 protein. The table lists under 550,000 distinct CDR3 sequences, around a sixth of them singletons, with 9% to 15% in the top ten. The sample taken for sequencing was PBMCs or a T cell subset sorted from them (not recorded which). The origin of the receptors is an adult woman who had mild COVID-19 (a few samples of this study predate the infection). Cell type and time point are not known.

The chain uses TRBV20-1 and TRBJ2-5, with 9 bases lining up with TRBD2. This CDR3 has 13 amino acids. V lost 8 bases and J lost 2; bases outside the gene matches: 6. From germline, CDR1 is DFQATT and CDR2 SNEGSKA (reference sequence). In nucleotides, the CDR3 is TGCAGTAAACAGCGGGAGGTGCAAGAGACCCAGTACTTC. Translation: CSKQREVQETQYF.

CDR3 sequence (DNA): TGTGCCAGCAGTGCGACGGCTCTAGCGGGAGGGCCCGCAGATACGCAGTATTTT. Translating it yields CASSATALAGGPADTQYF. The rearrangement joins TRBV6-5 to TRBJ2-3, with 12 bases lining up with TRBD2. V was pared by 5 bases and J by 4 bases, with 13 bases of the junction left unmatched. Germline CDR1 and CDR2: MNHEY and SVGAGI. This CDR3 comprises 18 residues.

The chain carries TRBV25-1 and TRBJ2-5; tentatively, D is TRBD1 (6 bases). Trimming shortened V by 2 bases and J by 4 bases, and 17 bases separated the two germline ends. The CDR3 covers 16 residues. Germline-derived CDR1 and CDR2 are MGHDK and SYGVNS. The CDR3 loop is CASSEGGRGAGETQYF. CDR3 sequence (DNA): TGTGCCAGCAGTGAAGGAGGCAGGGGCGCCGGAGAGACCCAGTACTTC.

This clonotype was seen only a few times. The chain has TRBV15 and TRBJ1-1; TRBD1 matches 7 bases. This CDR3 is built from 15 residues. Germline CDR1 reads LNHNV; CDR2 reads YYDKDF (reference sequence). V was pared by 0 bases and J by 3 bases, with 4 bases of the junction left unmatched. CDR3 loop: CATSREDQGDTEAFF. As DNA, the CDR3 is TGTGCCACCAGCAGAGAGGACCAGGGGGACACTGAAGCTTTCTTT.

This clonotype occurred many times. This chain links TRBV11-3 with TRBJ1-1; D gene ambiguous. Germline V lookup: CDR1 SGHNT, CDR2 YENEEA. The CDR3 is made up of 20 amino acids. V was shortened by 0 bases and J by 6 bases, with 29 bases between the two germline ends. CDR3 DNA: TGTGCCAGCAGCTTAGATCCATTAGGTATTTTACAGCGGAGTCATTCTGAAGCTTTCTTT. Translation: CASSLDPLGILQRSHSEAFF.

Only a few counts were recorded for this clonotype. The CDR3 region has the DNA TGCAGTGCTAGAAACGCCCACTTAGGCTACGAGCAGTACTTC. Translated: CSARNAHLGYEQYF. The chain combines TRBV20-1 with TRBJ2-7; D unclear. Trimming removed 2 bases from V and 3 bases from J, with 14 bases in between. The CDR3 has 14 amino acids. Per germline, CDR1 DFQATT and CDR2 SNEGSKA (reference sequence).

Only a few counts were recorded for this clonotype. The chain carries TRBV11-2 and TRBJ2-2, with a tentative D call TRBD2 (6 bases). The germline V and J ends were trimmed by 8 bases and 1 base, with 11 bases remaining between them. Germline CDR1 SGHAT, CDR2 FQNNGV. This CDR3 is 14 amino acids long. CDR3 in amino acids: CASRGWENTGELFF. The CDR3 DNA reads TGTGCCAGCCGGGGGTGGGAGAACACCGGGGAGCTGTTTTTT.

The chain couples TRBV20-1 to TRBJ1-3; D may be TRBD1 (5 bases). Between the trimmed V and J ends, which lost 4 bases and 8 bases, there was a span of 12 bases. The CDR3 spans 12 residues. CDR1 and CDR2 from the germline V gene are DFQATT and SNEGSKA (reference sequence). The CDR3 nucleotides read TGCAGTGCTACGACCGGGGGGGACACCATATATTTT. It encodes CSATTGGDTIYF.

The chain has TRBV4-2 and TRBJ2-3; no definite D call. This CDR3 has 18 amino acids. Trimming took off 0 bases at V and 1 base at J, with 17 bases between the two ends. Per the germline V gene, CDR1 is LGHNA and CDR2 is YNFKEQ. DNA of the CDR3: TGTGCCAGCAGCCAAGATAGCAGGCCGACCGCGGGCACAGATACGCAGTATTTT. Translated, it gives CASSQDSRPTAGTDTQYF.

This clonotype was detected a few times. The V call is TRBV24-1, the J call TRBJ1-1; no firm D call. This CDR3 has 13 amino acids. In germline, CDR1 is KGHDR, CDR2 SFDVKD. V lost 2 bases to trimming and J lost 7 bases, with 10 bases between them. The CDR3 region has the DNA TGTGCCACCAGTGATTCCGGGCCAGGTGAAGCTTTCTTT. Translating it yields CATSDSGPGEAFF.

This chain links TRBV6-5 with TRBJ2-2; possible D gene TRBD1, 6 bases. V lost 6 bases, J lost 6 bases, and 14 bases lay in between. The V gene's germline CDR1 is MNHEY and CDR2 SVGAGI. The CDR3 spans 14 residues. As DNA, the CDR3 is TGTGCCAGCAGCCCAGGACAGTTGCCCGGGGAGCTGTTTTTT. The encoded protein is CASSPGQLPGELFF.

The V gene is TRBV15, the J gene TRBJ1-2; maybe TRBD1 (5 bases). The CDR3 consists of 18 residues. Trimming pared 0 bases from V and 5 bases from J, leaving 22 bases between. CDR1 is LNHNV and CDR2 is YYDKDF in the germline V gene (reference sequence). This CDR3 is CATSRDAQVPPGGYGYTF. In nucleotides, the CDR3 is TGTGCCACCAGCAGAGATGCGCAGGTCCCACCCGGGGGATATGGCTACACCTTC.

As DNA, the CDR3 is TGTGCCACCAGCAGACCGGACAGGCCAGATACGCAGTATTTT. It is translated as CATSRPDRPDTQYF. This chain joins TRBV15 and TRBJ2-3, with 7 bases matching TRBD1. Germline-derived CDR1 and CDR2 are LNHNV and YYDKDF (reference sequence). This CDR3 is built from 14 residues. The trim removed 2 bases at V and 4 bases at J, leaving 3 bases unmatched.

This chain links TRBV15 with TRBJ2-6, with D unclear. V gave up 11 bases and J gave up 1 base, with 6 bases separating them. The CDR3 totals 12 residues. The germline V gene has CDR1 LNHNV and CDR2 YYDKDF (reference sequence). DNA of the CDR3: TGTGCCGTGTTATCTGGGGCCAACGTCCTGACTTTC. It specifies CAVLSGANVLTF.

This clonotype was observed a handful of times. The V call is TRBV7-9, the J call TRBJ2-1, with 8 nucleotides matching TRBD1. J gave up 10 bases and V 4 bases, and 3 bases lay outside the gene matches. Germline CDR1 SEHNR, CDR2 FQNEAQ (reference sequence). This CDR3 spans 12 amino acids. The CDR3 region is CASSYRDREQFF. The CDR3 DNA is TGTGCCAGCAGCTACCGGGACAGGGAGCAGTTCTTC.

This clonotype appeared a few times. This sequence joins TRBV7-9 and TRBJ1-4; D perhaps matches TRBD1 (5 bases). Between the trimmed V and J ends, which lost 0 bases and 7 bases, there was a span of 18 bases. This CDR3 spans 17 amino acids. The germline gives CDR1 SEHNR, CDR2 FQNEAQ (reference sequence). The CDR3 nucleotides read TGTGCCAGCAGCTTAGCGTCACAGGCCGGCTTGTCTGAAAAACTGTTTTTT. This translates into CASSLASQAGLSEKLFF. Together with reference TRBV7-9 and TRBJ1-4, the CDR3 gives the full variable domain: DTGVSQNPRHKITKRGQNVTFRCDPISEHNRLYWYRQTLGQGPEFLTYFQNEAQLEKSRLLSDRFSAERPKGSFSTLEIQRTEQGDSAMYLCASSLASQAGLSEKLFFGSGTQLSVL.

This chain links TRBV3-1 with TRBJ2-1, with 8 bases aligning to TRBD2. Germline-derived CDR1 and CDR2 are LGHDT and YNNKEL (reference sequence). J was trimmed by 10 bases and V by 4 bases; bases with no gene match: 6. The CDR3 runs 13 residues. Here the CDR3 reads CASSRGRGGEQFF. The CDR3 nucleotides read TGTGCCAGCAGCCGCGGACGGGGGGGAGAGCAGTTCTTC.

The chain's CDR3 is CASSLAGTGGETQYF. The CDR3 DNA reads TGCGCCAGCAGCTTGGCCGGGACAGGGGGAGAGACCCAGTACTTC. This chain uses TRBV5-1 with TRBJ2-5; 11 nucleotides match TRBD1. CDR1 and CDR2 from the germline V gene are SGHRS and YFSETQ. This CDR3 comprises 15 residues. Unmatched junction bases numbered 2, after V lost 0 bases and J lost 4 bases.

The chain uses TRBV12-3 or TRBV12-4 and TRBJ2-2, with TRBD2 matching 7 bases. This CDR3 has 16 residues. The trim removed 1 base at V and 3 bases at J, leaving 5 bases unmatched. Here the CDR3 reads CASSLGGGSHTGELFF. The CDR3 DNA follows: TGTGCCAGCAGTTTAGGGGGCGGGAGTCACACCGGGGAGCTGTTTTTT.

A few counts support this clonotype. The V call is TRBV12-3 or TRBV12-4, the J call TRBJ2-1; TRBD2 matches 15 bases. The CDR3 is 15 amino acids. The V gene end was trimmed by 6 bases and the J gene end by 11 bases; junction bases not matched to a gene: 8. DNA of the CDR3: TGTGCCAGCAGAGATGGACTAGCGGGAGGGCGTCAGCAGTTCTTC. Its protein is CASRDGLAGGRQQFF.

The CDR3 DNA reads TGTGCCAGCAGCCAAGATAACACCCTCTCTGGGGCCAACGTCCTGACTTTC. This encodes CASSQDNTLSGANVLTF. V usage is TRBV4-2 and J usage is TRBJ2-6; the D is unclear. CDR1 and CDR2 from the germline V gene are LGHNA and YNFKEQ. V shed 0 bases and J shed 0 bases, with 9 bases lying between them. This CDR3 region has 17 residues.

There are a few counts of this clonotype. The CDR3, as DNA: TGCAGTGCTCCTAGGGGAGGGGCCCAAAACATTCAGTACTTC. This codes for CSAPRGGAQNIQYF. V is TRBV20-1 and J is TRBJ2-4; TRBD2 agrees at 7 bases. This CDR3 contains 14 residues. V dropped 5 bases and J dropped 5; count of bases not matched to a gene: 9. CDR1 is DFQATT, CDR2 SNEGSKA, per germline (reference sequence).